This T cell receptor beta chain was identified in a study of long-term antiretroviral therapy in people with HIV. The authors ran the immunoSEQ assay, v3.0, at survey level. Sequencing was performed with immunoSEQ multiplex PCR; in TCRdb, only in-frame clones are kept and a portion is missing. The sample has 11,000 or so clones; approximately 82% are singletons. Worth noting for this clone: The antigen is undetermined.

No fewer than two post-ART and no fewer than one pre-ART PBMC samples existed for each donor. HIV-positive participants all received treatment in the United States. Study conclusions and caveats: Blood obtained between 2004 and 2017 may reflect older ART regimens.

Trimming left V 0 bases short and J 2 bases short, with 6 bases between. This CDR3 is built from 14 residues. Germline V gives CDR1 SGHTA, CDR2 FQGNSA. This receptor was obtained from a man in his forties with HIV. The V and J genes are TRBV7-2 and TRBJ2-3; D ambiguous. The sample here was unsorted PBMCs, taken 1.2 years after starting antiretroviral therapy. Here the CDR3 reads CASSLAGHTDTQYF. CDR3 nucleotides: TGTGCCAGCAGCTTAGCGGGCCACACAGATACGCAGTATTTT.